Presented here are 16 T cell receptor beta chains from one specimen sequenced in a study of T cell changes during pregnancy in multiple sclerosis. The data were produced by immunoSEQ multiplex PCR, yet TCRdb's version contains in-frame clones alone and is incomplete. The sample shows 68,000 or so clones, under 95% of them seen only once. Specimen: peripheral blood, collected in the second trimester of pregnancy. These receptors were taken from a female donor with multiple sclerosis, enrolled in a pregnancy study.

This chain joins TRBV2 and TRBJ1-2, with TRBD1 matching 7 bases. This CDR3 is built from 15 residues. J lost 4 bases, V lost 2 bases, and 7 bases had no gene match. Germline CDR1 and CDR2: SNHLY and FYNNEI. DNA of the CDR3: TGTGCCAGCAGTGAATTTTTGGGACAGACCTATGGCTACACCTTC. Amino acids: CASSEFLGQTYGYTF.

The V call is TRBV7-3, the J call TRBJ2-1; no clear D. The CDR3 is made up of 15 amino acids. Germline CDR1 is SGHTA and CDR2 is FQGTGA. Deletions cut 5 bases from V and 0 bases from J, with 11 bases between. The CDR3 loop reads CASSEEPSSYNEQFF. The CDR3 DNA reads TGTGCCAGCAGCGAGGAACCCAGCTCCTACAATGAGCAGTTCTTC.

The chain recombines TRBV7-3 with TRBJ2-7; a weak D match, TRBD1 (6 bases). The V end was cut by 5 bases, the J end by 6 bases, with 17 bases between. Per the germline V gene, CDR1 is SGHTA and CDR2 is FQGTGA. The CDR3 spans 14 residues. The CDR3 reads CASSQGQVNREQYF. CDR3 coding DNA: TGTGCCAGCAGCCAGGGGCAGGTCAATCGCGAGCAGTACTTC.

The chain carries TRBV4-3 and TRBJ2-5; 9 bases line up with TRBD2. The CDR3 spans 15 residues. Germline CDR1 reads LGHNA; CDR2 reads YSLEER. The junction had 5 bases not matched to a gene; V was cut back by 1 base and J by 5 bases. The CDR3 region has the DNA TGCGCCAGCAGCCAAGGGGGACTAGCCCACGAGACCCAGTACTTC. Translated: CASSQGGLAHETQYF.

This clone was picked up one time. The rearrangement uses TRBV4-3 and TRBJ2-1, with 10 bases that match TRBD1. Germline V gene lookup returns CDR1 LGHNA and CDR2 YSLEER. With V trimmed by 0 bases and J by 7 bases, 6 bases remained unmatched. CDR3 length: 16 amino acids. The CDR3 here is CASSQDLTDRGNEQFF. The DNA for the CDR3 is TGCGCCAGCAGCCAAGACCTTACGGACAGGGGGAATGAGCAGTTCTTC.

In DNA, the CDR3 is TGTGCCAGCAGCGTAGTGACAGGGGGTGGAGAAAAACTGTTTTTT. Amino acids: CASSVVTGGGEKLFF. The chain employs TRBV9 and TRBJ1-4; 9 bases fit TRBD1. V was pared by 0 bases and J by 8 bases, with 5 bases of the junction left unmatched. The CDR3 contains 15 residues. CDR1 is SGDLS, CDR2 YYNGEE, per germline.

The CDR3 nucleotides are TGTGCCAGTTCAAGACAGTACAATGAGCAGTTCTTC. Translating it yields CASSRQYNEQFF. The V call is TRBV5-6, the J call TRBJ2-1; D may be TRBD1 (5 bases). Germline-derived CDR1 and CDR2 are SGHDT and YYEEEE. The CDR3 runs to 12 residues. The germline V and J ends were trimmed by 8 bases and 4 bases, with 10 bases remaining between them.

The CDR3 region has the DNA TGCGCCAGCAGTCAAGGCAGGGGCGACTTATATAGCAATCAGCCCCAGCATTTT. It specifies CASSQGRGDLYSNQPQHF. This sequence joins TRBV23-1 and TRBJ1-5; D might be TRBD1 (6 bases). TRBV23-1 is placed among ORFs of uncertain function. The CDR3 consists of 18 residues. Trimming removed 2 bases at V and 0 bases at J, with 17 bases between.

The CDR3 here is CASTPRDRMNTEAFF. The CDR3 DNA reads TGTGCCAGCACCCCCCGGGACAGGATGAACACTGAAGCTTTCTTT. This chain connects TRBV5-6 to TRBJ1-1, with TRBD1 matching 8 bases. The ends lost 6 bases at V and 0 bases at J; junction bases unmatched: 7. CDR1 is SGHDT, CDR2 YYEEEE, per germline. The length of the CDR3 is 15 residues.

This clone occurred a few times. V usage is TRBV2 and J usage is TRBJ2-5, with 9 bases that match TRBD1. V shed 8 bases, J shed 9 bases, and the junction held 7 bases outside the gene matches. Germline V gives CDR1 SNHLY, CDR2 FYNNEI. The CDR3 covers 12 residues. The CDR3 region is CASGDREAAQYF. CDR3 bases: TGTGCCAGCGGGGACAGGGAGGCGGCCCAGTACTTC.

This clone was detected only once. Here the CDR3 reads CASSVGDSATYEQYF. CDR3 in DNA: TGTGCCAGCAGCGTAGGGGACAGCGCTACCTACGAGCAGTACTTC. The chain links TRBV9 to TRBJ2-7; TRBD1 matches 7 bases. CDR1 SGDLS and CDR2 YYNGEE come from the germline V gene. V was clipped by 0 bases and J by 2 bases; unmatched bases: 5. The CDR3 length is 15 residues.

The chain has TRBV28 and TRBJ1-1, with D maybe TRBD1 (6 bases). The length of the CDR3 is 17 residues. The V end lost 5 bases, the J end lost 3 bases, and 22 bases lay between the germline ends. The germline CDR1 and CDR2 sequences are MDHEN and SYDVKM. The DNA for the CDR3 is TGTGCCAGCAGTCTGACGGCGGGGGGCTATTGGTACACTGAAGCTTTCTTT. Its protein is CASSLTAGGYWYTEAFF.

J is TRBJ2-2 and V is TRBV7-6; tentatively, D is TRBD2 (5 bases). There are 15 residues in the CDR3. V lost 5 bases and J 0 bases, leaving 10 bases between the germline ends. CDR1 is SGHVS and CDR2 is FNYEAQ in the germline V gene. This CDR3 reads CASSARRANTGELFF. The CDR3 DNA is TGTGCCAGCAGCGCACGGCGGGCGAACACCGGGGAGCTGTTTTTT.

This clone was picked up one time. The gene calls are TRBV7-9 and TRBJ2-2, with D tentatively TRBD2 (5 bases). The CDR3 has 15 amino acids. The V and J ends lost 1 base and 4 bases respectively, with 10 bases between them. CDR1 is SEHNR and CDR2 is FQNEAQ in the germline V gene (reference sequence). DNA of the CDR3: TGTGCCAGCAGCTTAGGTGACTACCCCACCGGGGAGCTGTTTTTT. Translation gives CASSLGDYPTGELFF.

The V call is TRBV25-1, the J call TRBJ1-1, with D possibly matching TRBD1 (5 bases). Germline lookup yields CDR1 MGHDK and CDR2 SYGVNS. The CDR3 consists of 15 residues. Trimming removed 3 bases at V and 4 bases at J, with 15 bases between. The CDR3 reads CASSEAGRISTEAFF. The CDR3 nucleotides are TGTGCCAGCAGTGAGGCGGGACGGATATCCACTGAAGCTTTCTTT.

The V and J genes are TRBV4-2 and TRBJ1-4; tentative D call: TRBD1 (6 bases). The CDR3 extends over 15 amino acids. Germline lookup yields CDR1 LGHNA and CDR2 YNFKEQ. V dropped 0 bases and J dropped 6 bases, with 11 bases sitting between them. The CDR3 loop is CASSQDQGPDEKLFF. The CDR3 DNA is TGTGCCAGCAGCCAAGATCAGGGGCCCGATGAAAAACTGTTTTTT.